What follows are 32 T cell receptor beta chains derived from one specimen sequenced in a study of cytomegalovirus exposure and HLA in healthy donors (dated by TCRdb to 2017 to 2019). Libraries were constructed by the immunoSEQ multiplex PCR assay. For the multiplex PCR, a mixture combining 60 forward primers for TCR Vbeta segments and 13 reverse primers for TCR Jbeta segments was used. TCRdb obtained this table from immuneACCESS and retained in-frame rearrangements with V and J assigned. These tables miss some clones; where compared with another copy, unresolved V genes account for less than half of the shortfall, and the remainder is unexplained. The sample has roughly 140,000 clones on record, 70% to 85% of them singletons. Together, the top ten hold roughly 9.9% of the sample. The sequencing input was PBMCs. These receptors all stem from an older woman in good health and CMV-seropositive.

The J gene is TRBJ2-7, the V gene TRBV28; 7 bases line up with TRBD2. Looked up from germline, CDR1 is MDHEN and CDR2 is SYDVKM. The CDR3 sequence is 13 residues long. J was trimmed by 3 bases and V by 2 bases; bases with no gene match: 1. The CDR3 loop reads CASSLAGVYEQYF. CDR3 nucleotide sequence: TGTGCCAGCAGTTTAGCGGGGGTCTACGAGCAGTACTTC.

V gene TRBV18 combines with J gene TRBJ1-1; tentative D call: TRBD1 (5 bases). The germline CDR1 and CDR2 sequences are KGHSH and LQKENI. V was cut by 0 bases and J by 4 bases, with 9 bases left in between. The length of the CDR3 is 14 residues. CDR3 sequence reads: CASSPPGGSTEAFF. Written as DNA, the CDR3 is TGTGCCAGCTCACCACCGGGGGGGAGCACTGAAGCTTTCTTT.

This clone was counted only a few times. The CDR3 reads CASRARGADEKLFF. CDR3 nucleotides: TGTGCCAGCAGGGCTCGGGGGGCAGATGAAAAACTGTTTTTT. This chain links TRBV2 with TRBJ1-4, with D possibly being TRBD1 (6 bases). The CDR3 contains 14 residues. With 6 bases removed from V and 6 bases from J, the gap between germline ends came to 14 bases. The germline V gene has CDR1 SNHLY and CDR2 FYNNEI.

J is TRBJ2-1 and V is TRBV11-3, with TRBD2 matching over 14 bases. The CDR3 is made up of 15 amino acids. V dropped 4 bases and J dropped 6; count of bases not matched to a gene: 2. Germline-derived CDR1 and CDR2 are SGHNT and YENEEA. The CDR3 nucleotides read TGTGCCAGCAGCTCGACTAGCGGGAGGGCCAATGAGCAGTTCTTC. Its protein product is CASSSTSGRANEQFF.

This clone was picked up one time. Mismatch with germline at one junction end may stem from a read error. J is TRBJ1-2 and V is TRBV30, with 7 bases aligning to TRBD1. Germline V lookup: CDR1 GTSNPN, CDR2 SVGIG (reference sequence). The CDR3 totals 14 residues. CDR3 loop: CAWSVSRDSYGYPF. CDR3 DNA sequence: TGTGCCTGGAGTGTGTCTCGGGACAGCTATGGCTACCCCTTC.

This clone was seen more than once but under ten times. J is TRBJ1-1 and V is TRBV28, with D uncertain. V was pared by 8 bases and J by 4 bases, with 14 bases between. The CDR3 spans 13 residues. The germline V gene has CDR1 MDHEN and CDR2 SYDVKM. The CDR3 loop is CASGLNLGTEAFF. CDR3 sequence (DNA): TGTGCCAGCGGGCTTAATTTGGGCACTGAAGCTTTCTTT.

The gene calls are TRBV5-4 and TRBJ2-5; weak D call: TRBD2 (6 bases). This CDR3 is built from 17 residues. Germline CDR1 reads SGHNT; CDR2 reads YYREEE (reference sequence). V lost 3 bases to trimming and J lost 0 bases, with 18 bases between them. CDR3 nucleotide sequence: TGTGCCAGCAGCTCCGGGGGTAGCGGAAACCACCAAGAGACCCAGTACTTC. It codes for CASSSGGSGNHQETQYF.

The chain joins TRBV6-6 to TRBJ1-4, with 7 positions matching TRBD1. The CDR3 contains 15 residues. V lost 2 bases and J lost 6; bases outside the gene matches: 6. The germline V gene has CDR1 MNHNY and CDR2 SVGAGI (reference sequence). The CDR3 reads CASSYGGTVHEKLFF. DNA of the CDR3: TGTGCCAGCAGTTACGGGGGGACAGTTCATGAAAAACTGTTTTTT.

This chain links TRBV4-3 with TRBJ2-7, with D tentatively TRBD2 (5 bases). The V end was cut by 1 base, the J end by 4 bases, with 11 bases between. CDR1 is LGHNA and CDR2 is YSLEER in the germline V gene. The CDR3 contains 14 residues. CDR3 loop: CASSQALGGYEQYF. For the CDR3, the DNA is TGCGCCAGCAGCCAAGCTCTCGGCGGGTACGAGCAGTACTTC.

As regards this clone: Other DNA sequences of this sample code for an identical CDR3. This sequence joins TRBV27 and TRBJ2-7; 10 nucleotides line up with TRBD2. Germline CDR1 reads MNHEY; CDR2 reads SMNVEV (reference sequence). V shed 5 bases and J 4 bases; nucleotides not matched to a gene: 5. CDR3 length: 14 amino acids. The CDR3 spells CASSPGLAAYEQYF. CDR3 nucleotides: TGTGCCAGCAGTCCCGGACTAGCGGCGTACGAGCAGTACTTC.

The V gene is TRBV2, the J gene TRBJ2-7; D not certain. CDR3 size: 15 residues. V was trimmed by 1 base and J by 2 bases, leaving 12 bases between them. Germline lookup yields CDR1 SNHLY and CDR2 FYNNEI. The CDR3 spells CASSEGVTKPYEQYF. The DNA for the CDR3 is TGTGCCAGCAGTGAAGGGGTGACAAAGCCCTACGAGCAGTACTTC.

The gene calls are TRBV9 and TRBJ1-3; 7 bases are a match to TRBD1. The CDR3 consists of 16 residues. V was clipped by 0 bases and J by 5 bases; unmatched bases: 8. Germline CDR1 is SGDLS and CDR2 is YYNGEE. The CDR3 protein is CASSVGQGKTRNTIYF. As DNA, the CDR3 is TGTGCCAGCAGCGTAGGACAGGGCAAAACCCGAAACACCATATATTTT. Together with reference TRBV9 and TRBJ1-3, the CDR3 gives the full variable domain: DSGVTQTPKHLITATGQRVTLRCSPRSGDLSVYWYQQSLDQGLQFLIQYYNGEERAKGNILERFSAQQFPDLHSELNLSSLELGDSALYFCASSVGQGKTRNTIYFGEGSWLTVV.

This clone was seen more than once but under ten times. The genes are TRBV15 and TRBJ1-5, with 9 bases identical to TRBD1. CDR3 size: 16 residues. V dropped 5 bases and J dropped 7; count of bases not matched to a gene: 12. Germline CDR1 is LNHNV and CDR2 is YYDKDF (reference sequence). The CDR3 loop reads CATSGGTGIESQPQHF. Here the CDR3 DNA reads TGTGCCACCAGCGGGGGGACAGGGATTGAAAGCCAGCCCCAGCATTTT.

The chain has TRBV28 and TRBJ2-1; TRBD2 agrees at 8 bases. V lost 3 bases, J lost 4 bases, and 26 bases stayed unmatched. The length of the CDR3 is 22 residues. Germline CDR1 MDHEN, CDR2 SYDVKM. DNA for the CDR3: TGTGCCAGCAGTTTTGCGGTCGTATCCGGACTAGCTGGAGCTGGCACTTACAATGAGCAGTTCTTC. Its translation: CASSFAVVSGLAGAGTYNEQFF.

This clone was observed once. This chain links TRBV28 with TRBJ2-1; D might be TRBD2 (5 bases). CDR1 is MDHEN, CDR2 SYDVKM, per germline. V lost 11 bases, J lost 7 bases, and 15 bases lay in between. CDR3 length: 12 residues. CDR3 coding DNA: TGTGCCTGTCGGGGTCTAGCAAATGAGCAGTTCTTC. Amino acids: CACRGLANEQFF.

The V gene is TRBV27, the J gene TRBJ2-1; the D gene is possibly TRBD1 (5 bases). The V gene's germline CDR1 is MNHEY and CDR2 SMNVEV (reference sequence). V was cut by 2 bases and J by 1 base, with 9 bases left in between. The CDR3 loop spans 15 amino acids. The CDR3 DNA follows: TGTGCCAGCAGTTTAAGGGGTAGTTCCTACAATGAGCAGTTCTTC. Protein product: CASSLRGSSYNEQFF.

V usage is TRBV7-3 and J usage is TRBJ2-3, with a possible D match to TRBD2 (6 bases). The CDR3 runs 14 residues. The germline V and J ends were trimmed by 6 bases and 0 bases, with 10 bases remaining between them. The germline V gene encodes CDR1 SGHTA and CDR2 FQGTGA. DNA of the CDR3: TGTGCCAGCAGTATAAGCGGGAGCACAGATACGCAGTATTTT. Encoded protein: CASSISGSTDTQYF.

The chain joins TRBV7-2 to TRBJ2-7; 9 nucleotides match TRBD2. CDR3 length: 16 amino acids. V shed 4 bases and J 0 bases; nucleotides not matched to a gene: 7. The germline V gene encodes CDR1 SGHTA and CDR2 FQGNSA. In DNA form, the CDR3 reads TGTGCCAGCAGCTCCCCAGCGGGGGGCTTCTCCTACGAGCAGTACTTC. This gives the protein CASSSPAGGFSYEQYF.

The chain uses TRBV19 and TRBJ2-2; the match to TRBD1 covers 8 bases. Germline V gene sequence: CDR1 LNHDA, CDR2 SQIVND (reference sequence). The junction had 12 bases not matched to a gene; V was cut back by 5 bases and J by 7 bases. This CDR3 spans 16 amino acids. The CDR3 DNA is TGTGCCAGTAGTCCCCCCGACAGGGGATCCGGCGGGGAGCTGTTTTTT. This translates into CASSPPDRGSGGELFF. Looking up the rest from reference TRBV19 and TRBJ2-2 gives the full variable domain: DGGITQSPKYLFRKEGQNVTLSCEQNLNHDAMYWYRQDPGQGLRLIYYSQIVNDFQKGDIAEGYSVSREKKESFPLTVTSAQKNPTAFYLCASSPPDRGSGGELFFGEGSRLTVL.

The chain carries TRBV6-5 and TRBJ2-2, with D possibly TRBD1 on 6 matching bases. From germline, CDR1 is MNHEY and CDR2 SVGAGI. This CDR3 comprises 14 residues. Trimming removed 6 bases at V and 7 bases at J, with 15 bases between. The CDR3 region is CASRSTGINGELFF. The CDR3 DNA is TGTGCCAGCAGGTCCACAGGGATTAACGGGGAGCTGTTTTTT.

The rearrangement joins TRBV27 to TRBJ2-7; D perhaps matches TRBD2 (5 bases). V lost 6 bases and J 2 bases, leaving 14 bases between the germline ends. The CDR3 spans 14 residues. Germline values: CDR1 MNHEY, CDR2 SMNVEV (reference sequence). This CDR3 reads CASSSRGFAYEQYF. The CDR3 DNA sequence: TGTGCCAGCAGCAGTCGGGGTTTCGCCTACGAGCAGTACTTC.

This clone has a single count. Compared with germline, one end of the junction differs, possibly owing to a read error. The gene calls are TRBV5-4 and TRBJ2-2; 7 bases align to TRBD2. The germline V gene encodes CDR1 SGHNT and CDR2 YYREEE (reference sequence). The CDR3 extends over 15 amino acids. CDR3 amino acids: CATSPRERKAGELFF. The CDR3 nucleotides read TGTGCCACCAGCCCGCGGGAGCGAAAGGCCGGGGAGCTGTTTTTT. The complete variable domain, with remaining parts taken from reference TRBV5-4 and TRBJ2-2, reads ETGVTQSPTHLIKTRGQQVTLRCSSQSGHNTVSWYQQALGQGPQFIFQYYREEENGRGNFPPRFSGLQFPNYSSELNVNALELDDSALYLCATSPRERKAGELFFGEGSRLTVL.

The CDR3 nucleotides are TGTGCCAGCAGTTCCGGACAGGGCCGGGAGACCCAGTACTTC. This encodes CASSSGQGRETQYF. The chain couples TRBV5-4 to TRBJ2-5, with TRBD1 identical over 8 bases. CDR3 length: 14 residues. CDR1 and CDR2 from the germline V gene are SGHNT and YYREEE (reference sequence). The V and J ends lost 5 bases and 5 bases, in that order; junction bases with no gene match: 8.

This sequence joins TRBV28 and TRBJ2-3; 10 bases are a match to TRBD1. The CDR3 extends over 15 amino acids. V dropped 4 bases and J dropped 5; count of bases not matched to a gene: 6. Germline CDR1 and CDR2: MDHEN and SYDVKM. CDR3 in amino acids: CASSSPGQGRDTQYF. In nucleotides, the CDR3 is TGTGCCAGCAGTTCTCCGGGACAGGGGAGAGATACGCAGTATTTT.

The CDR3 spells CASSIGTGLFTEAFF. The CDR3 nucleotides are TGTGCCAGTAGTATTGGGACAGGGTTATTCACTGAAGCTTTCTTT. The V and J genes are TRBV19 and TRBJ1-1; 9 positions agree with TRBD1. The trim removed 3 bases at V and 4 bases at J, leaving 6 bases unmatched. Germline CDR1 is LNHDA and CDR2 is SQIVND (reference sequence). This CDR3 is built from 15 residues.

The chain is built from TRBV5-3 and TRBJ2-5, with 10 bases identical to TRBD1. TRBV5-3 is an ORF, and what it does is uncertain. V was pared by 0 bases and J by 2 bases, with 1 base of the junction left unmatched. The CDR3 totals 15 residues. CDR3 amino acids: CARSLVDRGQETQYF. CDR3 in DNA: TGTGCCAGAAGCTTGGTGGACAGGGGGCAAGAGACCCAGTACTTC.

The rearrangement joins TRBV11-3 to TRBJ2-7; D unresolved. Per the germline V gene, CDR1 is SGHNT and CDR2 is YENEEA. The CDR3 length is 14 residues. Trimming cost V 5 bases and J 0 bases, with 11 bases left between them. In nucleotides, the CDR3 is TGTGCCAGCAGCCCGCCTAGTTCCTCCTACGAGCAGTACTTC. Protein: CASSPPSSSYEQYF.

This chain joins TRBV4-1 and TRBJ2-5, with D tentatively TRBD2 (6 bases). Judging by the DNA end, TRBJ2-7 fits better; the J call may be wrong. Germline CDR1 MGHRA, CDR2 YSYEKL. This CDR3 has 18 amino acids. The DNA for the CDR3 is TGCGCCAGCAGCCAAGATCCGTTGGGGAGCGGGCCCCACTACGAGCAGTACTTC. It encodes CASSQDPLGSGPHYEQYF.

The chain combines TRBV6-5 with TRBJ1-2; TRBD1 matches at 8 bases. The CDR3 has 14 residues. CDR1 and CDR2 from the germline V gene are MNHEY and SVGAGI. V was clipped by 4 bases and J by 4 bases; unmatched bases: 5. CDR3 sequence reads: CASSFYRGAYGYTF. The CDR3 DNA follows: TGTGCCAGCAGTTTTTACAGGGGGGCCTATGGCTACACCTTC.

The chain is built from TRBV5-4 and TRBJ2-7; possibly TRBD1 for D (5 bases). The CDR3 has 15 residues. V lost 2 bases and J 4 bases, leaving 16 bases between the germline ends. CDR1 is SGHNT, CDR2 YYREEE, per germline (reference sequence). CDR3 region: CASSFETGESYEQYF. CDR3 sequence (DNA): TGTGCCAGCAGCTTCGAAACAGGTGAAAGTTACGAGCAGTACTTC.

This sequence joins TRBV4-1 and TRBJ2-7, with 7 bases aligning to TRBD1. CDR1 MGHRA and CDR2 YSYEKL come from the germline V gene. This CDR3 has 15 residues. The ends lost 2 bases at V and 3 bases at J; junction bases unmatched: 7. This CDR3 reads CASSQPDRASYEQYF. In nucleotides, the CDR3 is TGCGCCAGCAGCCAACCCGACAGGGCCAGCTACGAGCAGTACTTC.

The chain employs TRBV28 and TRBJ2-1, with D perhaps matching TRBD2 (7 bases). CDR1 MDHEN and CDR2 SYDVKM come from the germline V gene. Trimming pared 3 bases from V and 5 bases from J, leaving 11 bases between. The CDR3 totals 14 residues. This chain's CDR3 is CASSFAGAHNEQFF. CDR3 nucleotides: TGTGCCAGCAGTTTTGCGGGGGCCCACAATGAGCAGTTCTTC.